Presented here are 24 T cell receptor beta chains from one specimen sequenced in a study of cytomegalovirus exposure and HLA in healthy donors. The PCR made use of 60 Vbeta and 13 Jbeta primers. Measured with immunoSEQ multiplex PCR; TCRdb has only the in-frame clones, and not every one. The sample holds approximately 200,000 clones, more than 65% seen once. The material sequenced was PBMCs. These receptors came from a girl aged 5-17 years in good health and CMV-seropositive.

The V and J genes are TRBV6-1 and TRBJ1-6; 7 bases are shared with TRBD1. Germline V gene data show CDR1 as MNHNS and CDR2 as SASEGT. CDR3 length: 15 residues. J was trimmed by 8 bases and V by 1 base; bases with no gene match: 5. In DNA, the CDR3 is TGTGCCAGCAGTGAAGTTGAAGGGGGCTATTCACCCCTCCACTTT. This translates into CASSEVEGGYSPLHF.

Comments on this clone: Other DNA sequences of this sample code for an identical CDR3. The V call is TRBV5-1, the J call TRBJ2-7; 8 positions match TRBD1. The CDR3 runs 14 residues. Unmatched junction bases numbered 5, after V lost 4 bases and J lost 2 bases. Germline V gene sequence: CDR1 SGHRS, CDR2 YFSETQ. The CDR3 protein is CASSPGQGAYEQYF. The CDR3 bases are TGCGCCAGCAGCCCTGGACAGGGAGCCTACGAGCAGTACTTC.

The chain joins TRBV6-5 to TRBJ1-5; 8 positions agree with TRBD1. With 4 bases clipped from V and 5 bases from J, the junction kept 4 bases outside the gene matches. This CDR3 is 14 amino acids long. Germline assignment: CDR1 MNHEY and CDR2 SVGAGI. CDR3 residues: CASSSTGAYQPQHF. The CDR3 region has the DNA TGTGCCAGCAGTTCGACAGGGGCATATCAGCCCCAGCATTTT.

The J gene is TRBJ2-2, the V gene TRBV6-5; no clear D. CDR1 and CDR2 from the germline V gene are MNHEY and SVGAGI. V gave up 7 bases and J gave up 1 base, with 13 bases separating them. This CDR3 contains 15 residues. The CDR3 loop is CASTNGLMNTGELFF. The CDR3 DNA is TGTGCCAGCACCAACGGTCTGATGAACACCGGGGAGCTGTTTTTT.

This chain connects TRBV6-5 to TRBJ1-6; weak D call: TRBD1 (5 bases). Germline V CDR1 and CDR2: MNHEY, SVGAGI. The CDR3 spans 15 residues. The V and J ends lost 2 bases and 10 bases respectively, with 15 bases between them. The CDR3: CASSYEAGRYSPLHF. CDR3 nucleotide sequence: TGTGCCAGCAGTTACGAGGCAGGGAGGTACTCACCCCTCCACTTT.

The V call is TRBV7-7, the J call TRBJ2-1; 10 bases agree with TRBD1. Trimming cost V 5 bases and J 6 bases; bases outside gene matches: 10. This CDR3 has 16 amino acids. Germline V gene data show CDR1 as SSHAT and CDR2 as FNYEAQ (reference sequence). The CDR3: CASSQGQGNPFNEQFF. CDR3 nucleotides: TGTGCCAGCAGCCAGGGACAGGGGAATCCTTTCAATGAGCAGTTCTTC.

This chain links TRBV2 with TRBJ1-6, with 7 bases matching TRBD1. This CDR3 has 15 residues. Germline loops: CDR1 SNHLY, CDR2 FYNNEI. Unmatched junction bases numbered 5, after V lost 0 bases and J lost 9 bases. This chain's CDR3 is CASSEATGSRSPLHF. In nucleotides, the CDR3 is TGTGCCAGCAGTGAAGCGACAGGGTCACGTTCACCCCTCCACTTT.

The CDR3 sequence: CASSPQPGLFNEKLFF. Written as DNA, the CDR3 is TGCGCCAGCAGCCCCCAGCCAGGCCTTTTTAATGAAAAACTGTTTTTT. J is TRBJ1-4 and V is TRBV5-1, with D unresolved. The germline gives CDR1 SGHRS, CDR2 YFSETQ. Trimming took 4 bases from V and 4 from J, leaving 17 bases between them. The CDR3 totals 16 residues.

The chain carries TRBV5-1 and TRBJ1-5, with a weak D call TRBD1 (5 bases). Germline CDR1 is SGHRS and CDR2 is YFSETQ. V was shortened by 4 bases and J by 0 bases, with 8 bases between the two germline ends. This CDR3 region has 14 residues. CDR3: CASSVTASNQPQHF. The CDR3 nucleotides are TGCGCCAGCAGCGTGACAGCTAGCAATCAGCCCCAGCATTTT.

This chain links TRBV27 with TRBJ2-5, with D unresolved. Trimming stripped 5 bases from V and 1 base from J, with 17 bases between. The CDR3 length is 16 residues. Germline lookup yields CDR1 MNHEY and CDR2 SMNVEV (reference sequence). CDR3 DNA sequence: TGTGCCAGCAGTCGCATGGGTAGCCCGACCCAAGAGACCCAGTACTTC. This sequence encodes CASSRMGSPTQETQYF.

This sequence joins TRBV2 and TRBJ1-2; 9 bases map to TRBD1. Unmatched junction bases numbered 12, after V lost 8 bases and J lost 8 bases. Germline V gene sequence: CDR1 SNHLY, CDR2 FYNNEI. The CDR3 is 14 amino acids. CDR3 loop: CASHGTGPGVGYTF. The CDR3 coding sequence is TGTGCCAGCCACGGGACAGGGCCGGGGGTGGGCTACACCTTC.

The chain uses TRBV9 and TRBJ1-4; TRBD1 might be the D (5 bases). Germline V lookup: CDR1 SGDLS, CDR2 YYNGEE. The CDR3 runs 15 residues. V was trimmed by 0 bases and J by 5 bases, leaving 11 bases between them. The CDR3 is CASSVGGAGNEKLFF. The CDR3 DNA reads TGTGCCAGCAGCGTAGGTGGGGCGGGGAATGAAAAACTGTTTTTT.

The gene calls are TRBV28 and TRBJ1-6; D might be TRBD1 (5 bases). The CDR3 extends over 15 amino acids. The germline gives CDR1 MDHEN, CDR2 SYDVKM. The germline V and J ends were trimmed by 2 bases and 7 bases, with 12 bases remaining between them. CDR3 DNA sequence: TGTGCCAGCAGTTTAGTGTCAGGGTCCAATTCACCCCTCCACTTT. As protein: CASSLVSGSNSPLHF.

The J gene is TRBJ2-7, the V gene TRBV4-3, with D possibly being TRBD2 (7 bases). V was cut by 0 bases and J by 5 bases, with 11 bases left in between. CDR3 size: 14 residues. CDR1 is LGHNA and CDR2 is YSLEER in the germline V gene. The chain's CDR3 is CASSQEWGGHEQYF. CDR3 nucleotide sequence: TGCGCCAGCAGCCAAGAATGGGGGGGCCACGAGCAGTACTTC.

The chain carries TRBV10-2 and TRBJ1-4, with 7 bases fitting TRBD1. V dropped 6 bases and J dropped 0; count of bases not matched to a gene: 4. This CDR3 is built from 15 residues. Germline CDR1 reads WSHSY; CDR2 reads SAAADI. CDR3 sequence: CASRDRITTNEKLFF. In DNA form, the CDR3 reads TGCGCCAGCAGGGACAGGATTACAACTAATGAAAAACTGTTTTTT.

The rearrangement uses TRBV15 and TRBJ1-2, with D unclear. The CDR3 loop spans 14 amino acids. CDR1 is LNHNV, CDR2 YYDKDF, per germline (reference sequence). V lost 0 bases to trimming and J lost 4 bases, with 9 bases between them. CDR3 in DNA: TGTGCCACCAGCAGAGATCTTGAGGGCTATGGCTACACCTTC. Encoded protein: CATSRDLEGYGYTF.

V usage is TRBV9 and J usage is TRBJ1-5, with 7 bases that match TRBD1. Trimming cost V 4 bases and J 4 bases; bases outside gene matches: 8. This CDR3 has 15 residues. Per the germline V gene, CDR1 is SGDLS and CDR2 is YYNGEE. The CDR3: CASSITGVGNQPQHF. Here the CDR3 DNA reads TGTGCCAGCAGCATTACAGGGGTGGGTAATCAGCCCCAGCATTTT.

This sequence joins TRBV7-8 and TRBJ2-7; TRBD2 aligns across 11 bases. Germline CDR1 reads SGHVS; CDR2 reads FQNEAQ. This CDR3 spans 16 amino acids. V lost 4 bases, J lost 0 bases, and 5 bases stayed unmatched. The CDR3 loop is CASSSVTSGDSYEQYF. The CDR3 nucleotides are TGTGCCAGCAGCTCCGTGACTAGCGGGGACTCCTACGAGCAGTACTTC.

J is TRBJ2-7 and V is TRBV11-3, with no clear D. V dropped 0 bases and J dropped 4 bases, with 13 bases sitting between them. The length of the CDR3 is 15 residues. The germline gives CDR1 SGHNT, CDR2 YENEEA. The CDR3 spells CASSLDGPRKYEQYF. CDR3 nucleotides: TGTGCCAGCAGCTTAGATGGGCCGAGAAAGTACGAGCAGTACTTC.

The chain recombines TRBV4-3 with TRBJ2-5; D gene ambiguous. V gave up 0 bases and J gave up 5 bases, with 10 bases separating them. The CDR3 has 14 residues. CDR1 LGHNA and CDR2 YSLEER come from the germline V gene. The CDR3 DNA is TGCGCCAGCAGCCAAGATCGTTCCGGGGAGACCCAGTACTTC. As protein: CASSQDRSGETQYF.

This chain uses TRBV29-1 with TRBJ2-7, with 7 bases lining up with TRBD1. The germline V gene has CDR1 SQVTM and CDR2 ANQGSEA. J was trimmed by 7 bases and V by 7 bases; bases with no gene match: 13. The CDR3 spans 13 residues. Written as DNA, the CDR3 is TGCAGCGCACATGCGACAGGGACGGGAGAGCAGTACTTC. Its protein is CSAHATGTGEQYF.

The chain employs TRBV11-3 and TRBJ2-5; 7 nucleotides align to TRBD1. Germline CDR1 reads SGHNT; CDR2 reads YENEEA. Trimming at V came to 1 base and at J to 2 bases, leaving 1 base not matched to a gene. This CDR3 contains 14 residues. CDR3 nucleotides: TGTGCCAGCAGCTTAGGACAGGGTCAAGAGACCCAGTACTTC. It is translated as CASSLGQGQETQYF. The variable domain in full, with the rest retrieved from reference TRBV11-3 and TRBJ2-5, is EAGVVQSPRYKIIEKKQPVAFWCNPISGHNTLYWYLQNLGQGPELLIRYENEEAVDDSQLPKDRFSAERLKGVDSTLKIQPAELGDSAVYLCASSLGQGQETQYFGPGTRLLVL.

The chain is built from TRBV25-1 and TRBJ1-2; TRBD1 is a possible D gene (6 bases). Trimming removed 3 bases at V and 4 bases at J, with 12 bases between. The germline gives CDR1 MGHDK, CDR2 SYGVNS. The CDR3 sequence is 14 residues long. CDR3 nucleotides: TGTGCCAGCAGTGATTGGGACATACTCTATGGCTACACCTTC. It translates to CASSDWDILYGYTF.

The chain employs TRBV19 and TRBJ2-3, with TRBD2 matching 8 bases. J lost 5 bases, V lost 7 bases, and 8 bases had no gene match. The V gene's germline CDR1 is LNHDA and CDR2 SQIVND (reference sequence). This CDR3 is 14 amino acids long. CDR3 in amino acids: CASTQGLARDTQYF. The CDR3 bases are TGTGCCAGTACGCAAGGACTAGCAAGAGATACGCAGTATTTT.